The 26 T cell receptor beta chains below were found in one sample sequenced in a study of graft-versus-host responses after intestinal transplantation (dated by TCRdb to about 2021). Receptors were amplified or captured by the immunoSEQ multiplex PCR assay. TCRdb took this table from immuneACCESS and kept in-frame rearrangements with V and J called. Such tables lack part of the clones; where checked against another copy, unresolved V genes explain under half of the gap, and the rest is unexplained. Present in this sample are approximately 20,000 clones, 86% of which were seen just once. About 9.4% of the sample is held by the ten biggest clonotypes. The sequenced sample was PBMCs, obtained approximately 230 days after intestinal transplant. Receptors were obtained from a human patient who received an intestinal transplant, so some T cells may come from the graft donor.

The V gene is TRBV15, the J gene TRBJ2-3, with 8 nucleotides matching TRBD2. J gave up 2 bases and V 4 bases, and 5 bases lay outside the gene matches. The V gene's germline CDR1 is LNHNV and CDR2 YYDKDF (reference sequence). The CDR3 contains 15 residues. DNA for the CDR3: TGTGCCACCAGCACGCGGGGGGCCTTCACAGATACGCAGTATTTT. Its translation: CATSTRGAFTDTQYF.

The chain combines TRBV7-8 with TRBJ1-1, with D possibly matching TRBD1 (6 bases). The V gene lost 1 base and the J gene lost 1 base, with 7 bases spanning the gap. Germline V CDR1 and CDR2: SGHVS, FQNEAQ. CDR3 length: 14 amino acids. The CDR3 region is CASSLVQGNTEAFF. CDR3 in DNA: TGTGCCAGCAGCTTAGTACAGGGGAACACTGAAGCTTTCTTT. The full variable domain, rest sourced from reference TRBV7-8 and TRBJ1-1, is GAGVSQSPRYKVAKRGQDVALRCDPISGHVSLFWYQQALGQGPEFLTYFQNEAQLDKSGLPSDRFFAERPEGSVSTLKIQRTQQEDSAVYLCASSLVQGNTEAFFGQGTRLTVV.

The rearrangement joins TRBV19 to TRBJ2-1; possibly TRBD1 for D (6 bases). Looked up from germline, CDR1 is LNHDA and CDR2 is SQIVND (reference sequence). CDR3 length: 14 residues. Deletions cut 6 bases from V and 2 bases from J, with 11 bases between. As DNA, the CDR3 is TGTGCCAGTAGCACAGGGTATGCCTACAATGAGCAGTTCTTC. Amino acids: CASSTGYAYNEQFF.

CDR3 sequence reads: CASSSRQGWGYSNQPQHF. Written as DNA, the CDR3 is TGTGCCAGCAGTTCCAGACAGGGGTGGGGATATAGCAATCAGCCCCAGCATTTT. The chain recombines TRBV27 with TRBJ1-5; TRBD1 matches 8 bases. Trimming removed 4 bases from V and 0 bases from J; junction bases left unmatched: 11. The CDR3 length is 18 residues. Germline V gene sequence: CDR1 MNHEY, CDR2 SMNVEV (reference sequence).

The count of this clone is one. The chain is built from TRBV6-5 and TRBJ1-3; 7 nucleotides align to TRBD1. Per the germline V gene, CDR1 is MNHEY and CDR2 is SVGAGI. Trimming cost V 5 bases and J 2 bases; bases outside gene matches: 3. CDR3 length: 14 residues. The CDR3 reads CASSTGTAGNTIYF. CDR3 bases: TGTGCCAGCAGTACCGGGACAGCTGGAAACACCATATATTTT.

The V call is TRBV18, the J call TRBJ1-2, with TRBD1 matching 10 bases. V was clipped by 2 bases and J by 4 bases; unmatched bases: 4. Germline V gene sequence: CDR1 KGHSH, CDR2 LQKENI. The CDR3 is made up of 15 amino acids. CDR3 nucleotides: TGTGCCAGCTCACCAGACAGGACAGGGGGCTATGGCTACACCTTC. This translates into CASSPDRTGGYGYTF.

This chain links TRBV25-1 with TRBJ1-4, with TRBD1 as a possible D gene (6 bases). The germline V and J ends were trimmed by 3 bases and 6 bases, with 8 bases remaining between them. Germline V CDR1 and CDR2: MGHDK, SYGVNS. The CDR3 loop spans 13 amino acids. The CDR3 region is CASSEGGHEKLFF. CDR3 DNA: TGTGCCAGCAGTGAGGGGGGGCATGAAAAACTGTTTTTT.

V usage is TRBV5-1 and J usage is TRBJ2-7; D is undetermined. The V end was cut by 2 bases, the J end by 1 base, with 7 bases between. The CDR3 spans 13 residues. The germline V gene encodes CDR1 SGHRS and CDR2 YFSETQ. DNA for the CDR3: TGCGCCAGCAGCTTCGACCGGTCCTACGAGCAGTACTTC. The encoded protein is CASSFDRSYEQYF. Based on the CDR3 plus reference TRBV5-1 and TRBJ2-7, the full variable domain is KAGVTQTPRYLIKTRGQQVTLSCSPISGHRSVSWYQQTPGQGLQFLFEYFSETQRNKGNFPGRFSGRQFSNSRSEMNVSTLELGDSALYLCASSFDRSYEQYFGPGTRLTVT.

This sequence joins TRBV9 and TRBJ2-3; possibly TRBD2 for D (6 bases). Trimming shortened V by 0 bases and J by 0 bases, and 11 bases separated the two germline ends. Germline V gives CDR1 SGDLS, CDR2 YYNGEE. This CDR3 has 16 amino acids. Here the CDR3 DNA reads TGTGCCAGCAGCGTAGGCAAGGCGGGGAGCACAGATACGCAGTATTTT. Its protein is CASSVGKAGSTDTQYF.

V is TRBV6-4 and J is TRBJ2-1; 8 nucleotides agree with TRBD2. Looked up from germline, CDR1 is MRHNA and CDR2 is SNTAGT. This CDR3 has 15 residues. The V gene end was trimmed by 2 bases and the J gene end by 4 bases; junction bases not matched to a gene: 4. The chain's CDR3 is CASSDRAGAYNEQFF. The CDR3 nucleotides read TGTGCCAGCAGTGACAGAGCGGGAGCTTACAATGAGCAGTTCTTC.

The chain has TRBV29-1 and TRBJ2-7; 9 positions agree with TRBD1. V shed 0 bases and J 3 bases; nucleotides not matched to a gene: 6. The CDR3 length is 15 residues. The germline V gene encodes CDR1 SQVTM and CDR2 ANQGSEA. The CDR3 sequence is CSVEDPEGQGYEQYF. The DNA of the CDR3 is TGCAGCGTTGAAGATCCAGAGGGACAGGGCTACGAGCAGTACTTC.

For the CDR3, the DNA is TGTGCCAGCAGTTCCGGGACATCACTCACAGATACGCAGTATTTT. This codes for CASSSGTSLTDTQYF. This chain links TRBV27 with TRBJ2-3; maybe TRBD1 (6 bases). This CDR3 is 15 amino acids long. Trimming removed 4 bases from V and 2 bases from J, with 13 bases in between. CDR1 is MNHEY and CDR2 is SMNVEV in the germline V gene (reference sequence).

The chain has TRBV30 and TRBJ1-2; 10 bases agree with TRBD1. After removal of 8 bases from V and 4 bases from J, the junction contained 10 bases not matched to a gene. Germline V lookup: CDR1 GTSNPN, CDR2 SVGIG (reference sequence). The CDR3 has 14 residues. This CDR3 is CAGLGDRGIYGYTF. CDR3 coding DNA: TGTGCCGGACTGGGGGACAGGGGAATCTATGGCTACACCTTC.

The genes are TRBV9 and TRBJ1-5; unclear D gene. The CDR3 loop spans 13 amino acids. V was shortened by 0 bases and J by 9 bases, with 10 bases between the two germline ends. The germline V gene has CDR1 SGDLS and CDR2 YYNGEE. The CDR3: CASSVAGSGPQHF. The CDR3 coding sequence is TGTGCCAGCAGCGTAGCGGGGAGTGGGCCCCAGCATTTT.

This chain joins TRBV4-1 and TRBJ1-3; D is ambiguous. The CDR3 has 15 amino acids. The germline V gene encodes CDR1 MGHRA and CDR2 YSYEKL. V dropped 0 bases and J dropped 2 bases, with 8 bases sitting between them. CDR3 in amino acids: CASSQEVGTGNTIYF. For the CDR3, the DNA is TGCGCCAGCAGCCAAGAGGTGGGGACTGGAAACACCATATATTTT.

The V and J genes are TRBV18 and TRBJ2-2, with D hard to call. Trimming left V 4 bases short and J 5 bases short, with 14 bases between. The CDR3 covers 15 residues. CDR1 is KGHSH and CDR2 is LQKENI in the germline V gene. CDR3 sequence: CASSQFAEITGELFF. CDR3 nucleotides: TGTGCCAGCTCACAGTTCGCTGAAATAACCGGGGAGCTGTTTTTT.

With respect to this clone: Other nucleotide sequences from this sample produce the same CDR3. The chain combines TRBV19 with TRBJ2-7; tentatively, D is TRBD2 (5 bases). Germline V gene lookup returns CDR1 LNHDA and CDR2 SQIVND (reference sequence). This CDR3 is built from 14 residues. Trimming removed 3 bases at V and 4 bases at J, with 13 bases between. The DNA for the CDR3 is TGTGCCAGTAGTATCGACGGGGTGGGTTACGAGCAGTACTTC. Translation: CASSIDGVGYEQYF.

The genes are TRBV7-9 and TRBJ2-7; D is perhaps TRBD2 (5 bases). The CDR3 has 14 residues. The germline V gene has CDR1 SEHNR and CDR2 FQNEAQ (reference sequence). V lost 4 bases and J 5 bases, leaving 15 bases between the germline ends. CDR3 residues: CASSSETRIHEQYF. The CDR3 DNA reads TGTGCCAGCAGCTCCGAAACTAGAATCCACGAGCAGTACTTC.

This clone occurred a few times. The V call is TRBV21-1, the J call TRBJ1-2; TRBD1, the table's D call, lacks a check against the DNA. TRBV21-1 is recorded as a pseudogene. The CDR3 covers 13 residues. CDR3 region: CASSKLTNYGYTF. The CDR3 DNA reads as TGTGCCAGCAGCAAACTGACAAACTATGGCTACACCTTC.

The rearrangement links TRBV11-3 to TRBJ1-2; D possibly corresponds to TRBD1 (5 bases). V lost 5 bases and J 3 bases, leaving 22 bases between the germline ends. Germline loops: CDR1 SGHNT, CDR2 YENEEA. This CDR3 is 17 amino acids long. CDR3 nucleotide sequence: TGTGCCAGCAGCCCCGGGACGCGTCTTCGGGATGACTATGGCTACACCTTC. Amino acids: CASSPGTRLRDDYGYTF.

This clone came up a few times. This chain connects TRBV6-4 to TRBJ2-3; 9 bases map to TRBD2. Unmatched junction bases numbered 3, after V lost 0 bases and J lost 5 bases. Looked up from germline, CDR1 is MRHNA and CDR2 is SNTAGT. This CDR3 has 15 residues. The CDR3 protein is CASSDSRGGGDTQYF. For the CDR3, the DNA is TGTGCCAGCAGTGACTCGCGGGGGGGCGGAGATACGCAGTATTTT.

This rearrangement joins TRBV6-1 to TRBJ1-5; no firm D call. This CDR3 comprises 15 residues. Looked up from germline, CDR1 is MNHNS and CDR2 is SASEGT. Trimming left V 3 bases short and J 4 bases short, with 13 bases between. The CDR3 nucleotides are TGTGCCAGCAGTGACGAGGGATTAAGAAATCAGCCCCAGCATTTT. This codes for CASSDEGLRNQPQHF.

This clone has more than one count but fewer than ten. This chain uses TRBV11-1 with TRBJ2-1, with D uncertain. There are 17 residues in the CDR3. The ends were cut back, 3 bases at V and 4 bases at J, with 19 bases in the middle. CDR1 is SGHAT, CDR2 FQDESV, per germline (reference sequence). The CDR3 sequence: CASSFLAASQMYNEQFF. Here the CDR3 DNA reads TGTGCCAGCAGCTTTCTGGCGGCCAGTCAAATGTACAATGAGCAGTTCTTC.

The chain recombines TRBV5-1 with TRBJ1-6; D not resolved. CDR3 size: 13 residues. Looked up from germline, CDR1 is SGHRS and CDR2 is YFSETQ. V shed 0 bases and J shed 7 bases, with 5 bases lying between them. The CDR3 DNA reads as TGCGCCAGCAGCTTGGACAGCAATTCACCCCTCCACTTT. The encoded protein is CASSLDSNSPLHF.

The CDR3 loop is CASSLRAASNQPQHF. The DNA for the CDR3 is TGTGCCAGCTCCCTACGGGCAGCTAGCAATCAGCCCCAGCATTTT. The chain joins TRBV19 to TRBJ1-5; the D is unclear. V dropped 9 bases and J dropped 0 bases, with 15 bases sitting between them. Germline lookup yields CDR1 LNHDA and CDR2 SQIVND (reference sequence). This CDR3 is 15 amino acids long.

This clone was observed once. The chain recombines TRBV6-5 with TRBJ1-2, with 7 bases fitting TRBD1. The V gene's germline CDR1 is MNHEY and CDR2 SVGAGI. Trimming cost V 5 bases and J 7 bases; bases outside gene matches: 7. CDR3 length: 13 amino acids. The DNA of the CDR3 is TGTGCCAGCAGTCCCGGGACAGTCGGTGGCTACACCTTC. Its protein product is CASSPGTVGGYTF.